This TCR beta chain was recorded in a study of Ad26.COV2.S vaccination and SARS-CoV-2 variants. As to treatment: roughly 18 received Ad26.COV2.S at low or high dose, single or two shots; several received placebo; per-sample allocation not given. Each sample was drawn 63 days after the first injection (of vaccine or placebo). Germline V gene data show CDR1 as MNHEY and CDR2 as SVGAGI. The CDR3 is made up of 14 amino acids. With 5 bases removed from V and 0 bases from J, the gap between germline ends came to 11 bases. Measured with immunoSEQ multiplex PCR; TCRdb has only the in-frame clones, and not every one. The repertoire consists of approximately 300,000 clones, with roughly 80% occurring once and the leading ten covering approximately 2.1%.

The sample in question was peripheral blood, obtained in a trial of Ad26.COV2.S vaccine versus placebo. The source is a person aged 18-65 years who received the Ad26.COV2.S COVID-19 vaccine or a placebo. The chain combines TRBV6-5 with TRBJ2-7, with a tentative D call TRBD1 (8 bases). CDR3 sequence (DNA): TGTGCCAGCAGTACAGGGGGGGCCTCCTACGAGCAGTACTTC. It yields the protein CASSTGGASYEQYF.